These 2 T cell receptor beta chains came from one sample sequenced in a study of T cells in Graves' hyperthyroidism and ophthalmopathy. TCR beta CDR3 sequences were amplified from RNA transcripts. TCR CDR3 underwent first-round RT-PCR with the HTBI primer set. TCRdb re-analysed the multiplex PCR reads in MiXCR, keeping a single row per CDR3 protein. The top ten hold approximately 10% of the sample, which has hundreds of thousands of distinct CDR3 sequences, approximately 25% seen once. Sample: blood. These receptors were collected from a young woman with Graves' ophthalmopathy.

V gene TRBV29-1 combines with J gene TRBJ2-5, with 7 bases fitting TRBD1. The germline V gene has CDR1 SQVTM and CDR2 ANQGSEA. This CDR3 is built from 15 residues. The trim removed 4 bases at V and 4 bases at J, leaving 12 bases unmatched. The CDR3: CSVGSGTVGGETQYF. DNA of the CDR3: TGCAGCGTTGGTTCCGGGACAGTTGGGGGAGAGACCCAGTACTTC.

This sequence joins TRBV27 and TRBJ1-5; D is possibly TRBD1 (5 bases). CDR3 size: 15 residues. Germline CDR1 is MNHEY and CDR2 is SMNVEV (reference sequence). Trimming pared 7 bases from V and 0 bases from J, leaving 13 bases between. The chain's CDR3 is CASTAGGNSNQPQHF. Here the CDR3 DNA reads TGTGCCAGCACCGCCGGGGGGAATAGCAATCAGCCCCAGCATTTT.